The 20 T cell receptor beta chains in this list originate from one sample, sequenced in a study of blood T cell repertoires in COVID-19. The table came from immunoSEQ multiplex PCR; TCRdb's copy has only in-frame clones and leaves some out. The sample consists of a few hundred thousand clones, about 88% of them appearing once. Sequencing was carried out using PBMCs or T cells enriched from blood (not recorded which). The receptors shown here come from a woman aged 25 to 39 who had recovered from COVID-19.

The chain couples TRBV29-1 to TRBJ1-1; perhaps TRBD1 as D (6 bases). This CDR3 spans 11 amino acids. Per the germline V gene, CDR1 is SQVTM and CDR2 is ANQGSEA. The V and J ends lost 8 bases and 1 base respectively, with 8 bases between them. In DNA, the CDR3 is TGCAGCCTAGGGGGGAACACTGAAGCTTTCTTT. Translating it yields CSLGGNTEAFF.

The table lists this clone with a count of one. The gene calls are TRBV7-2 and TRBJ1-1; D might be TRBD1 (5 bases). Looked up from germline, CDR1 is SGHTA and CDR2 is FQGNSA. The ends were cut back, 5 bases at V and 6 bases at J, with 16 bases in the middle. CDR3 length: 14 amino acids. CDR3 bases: TGTGCCAGCAGCGTGGCAGGGTGGGATGCTGAAGCTTTCTTT. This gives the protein CASSVAGWDAEAFF.

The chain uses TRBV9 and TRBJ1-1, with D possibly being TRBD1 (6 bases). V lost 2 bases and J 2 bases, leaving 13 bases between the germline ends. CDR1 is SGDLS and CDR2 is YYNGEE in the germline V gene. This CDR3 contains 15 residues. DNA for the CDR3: TGTGCCAGCAGCGTGGGGGCCCCGGGAAACACTGAAGCTTTCTTT. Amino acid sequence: CASSVGAPGNTEAFF. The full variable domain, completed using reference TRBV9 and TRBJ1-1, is DSGVTQTPKHLITATGQRVTLRCSPRSGDLSVYWYQQSLDQGLQFLIQYYNGEERAKGNILERFSAQQFPDLHSELNLSSLELGDSALYFCASSVGAPGNTEAFFGQGTRLTVV.

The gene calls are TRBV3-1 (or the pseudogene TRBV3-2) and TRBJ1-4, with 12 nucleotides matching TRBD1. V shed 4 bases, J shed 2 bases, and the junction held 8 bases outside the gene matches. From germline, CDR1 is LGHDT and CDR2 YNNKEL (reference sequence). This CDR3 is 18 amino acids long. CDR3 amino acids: CASSPSAGQGATNEKLFF. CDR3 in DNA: TGTGCCAGCAGCCCATCTGCGGGACAGGGGGCGACTAATGAAAAACTGTTTTTT.

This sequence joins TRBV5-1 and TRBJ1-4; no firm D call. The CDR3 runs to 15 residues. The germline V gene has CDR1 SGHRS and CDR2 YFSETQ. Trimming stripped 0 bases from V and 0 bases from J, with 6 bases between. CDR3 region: CASSLGLTTNEKLFF. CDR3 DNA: TGCGCCAGCAGCTTGGGACTTACAACTAATGAAAAACTGTTTTTT.

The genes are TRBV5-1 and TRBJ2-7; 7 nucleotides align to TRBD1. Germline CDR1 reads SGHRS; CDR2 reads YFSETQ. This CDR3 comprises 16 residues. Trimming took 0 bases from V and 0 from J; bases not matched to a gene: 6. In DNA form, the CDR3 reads TGCGCCAGCAGCTTGGCCGTGGACAGGAGCTCCTACGAGCAGTACTTC. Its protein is CASSLAVDRSSYEQYF.

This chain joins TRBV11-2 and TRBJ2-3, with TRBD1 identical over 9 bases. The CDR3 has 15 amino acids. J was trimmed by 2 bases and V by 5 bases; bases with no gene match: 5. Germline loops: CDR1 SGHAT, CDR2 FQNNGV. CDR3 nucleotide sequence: TGTGCCAGCAGCACAGGACAGGGGCCCACAGATACGCAGTATTTT. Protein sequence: CASSTGQGPTDTQYF.

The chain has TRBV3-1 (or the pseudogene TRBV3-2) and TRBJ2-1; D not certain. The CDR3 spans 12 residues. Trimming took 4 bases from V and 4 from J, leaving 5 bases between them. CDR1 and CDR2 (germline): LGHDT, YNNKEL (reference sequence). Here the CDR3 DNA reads TGTGCCAGCAGCCTCCGGTACAATGAGCAGTTCTTC. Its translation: CASSLRYNEQFF.

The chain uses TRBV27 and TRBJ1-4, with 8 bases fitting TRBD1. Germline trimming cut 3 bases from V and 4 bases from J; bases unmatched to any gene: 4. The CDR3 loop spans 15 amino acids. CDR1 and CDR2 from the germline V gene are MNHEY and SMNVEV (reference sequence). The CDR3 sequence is CASSFDRGVNEKLFF. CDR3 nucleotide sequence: TGTGCCAGCAGTTTCGACAGGGGAGTTAATGAAAAACTGTTTTTT.

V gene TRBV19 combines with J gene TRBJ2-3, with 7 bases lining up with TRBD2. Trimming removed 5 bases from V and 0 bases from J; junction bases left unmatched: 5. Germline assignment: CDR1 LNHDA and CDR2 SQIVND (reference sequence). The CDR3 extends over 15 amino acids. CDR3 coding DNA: TGTGCCAGTAGTCCCCGGGGAGGGAGCACAGATACGCAGTATTTT. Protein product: CASSPRGGSTDTQYF.

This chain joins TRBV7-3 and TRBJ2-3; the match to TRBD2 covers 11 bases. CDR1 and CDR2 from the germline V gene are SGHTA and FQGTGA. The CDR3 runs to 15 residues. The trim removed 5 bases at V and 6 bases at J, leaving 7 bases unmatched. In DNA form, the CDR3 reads TGTGCCAGCAGCCATACTAGCGGGGGAGGGGATACGCAGTATTTT. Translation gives CASSHTSGGGDTQYF.

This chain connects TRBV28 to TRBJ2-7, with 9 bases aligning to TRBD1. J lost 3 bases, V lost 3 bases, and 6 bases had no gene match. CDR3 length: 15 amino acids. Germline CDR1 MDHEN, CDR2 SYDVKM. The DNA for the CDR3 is TGTGCCAGCAGTTTTTTTGGGACAGGGATCTACGAGCAGTACTTC. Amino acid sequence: CASSFFGTGIYEQYF.

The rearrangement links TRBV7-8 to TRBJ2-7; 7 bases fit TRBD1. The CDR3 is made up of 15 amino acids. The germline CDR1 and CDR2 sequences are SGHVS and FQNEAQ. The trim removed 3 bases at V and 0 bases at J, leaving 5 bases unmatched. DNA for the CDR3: TGTGCCAGCAGCTTTTGGGACAGAAGCTCCTACGAGCAGTACTTC. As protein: CASSFWDRSSYEQYF. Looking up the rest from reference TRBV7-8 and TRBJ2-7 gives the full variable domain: GAGVSQSPRYKVAKRGQDVALRCDPISGHVSLFWYQQALGQGPEFLTYFQNEAQLDKSGLPSDRFFAERPEGSVSTLKIQRTQQEDSAVYLCASSFWDRSSYEQYFGPGTRLTVT.

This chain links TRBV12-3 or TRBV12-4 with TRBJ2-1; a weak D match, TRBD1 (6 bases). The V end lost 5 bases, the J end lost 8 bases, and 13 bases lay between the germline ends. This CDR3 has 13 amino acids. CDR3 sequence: CASSQQGSDEQFF. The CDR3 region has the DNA TGTGCCAGCAGTCAGCAGGGGAGTGATGAGCAGTTCTTC.

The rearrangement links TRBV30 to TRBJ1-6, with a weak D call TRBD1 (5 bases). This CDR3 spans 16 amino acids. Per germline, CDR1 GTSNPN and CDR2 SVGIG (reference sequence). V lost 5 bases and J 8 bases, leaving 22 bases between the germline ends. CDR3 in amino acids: CAWEARGGVKHSPLHF. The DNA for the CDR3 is TGTGCCTGGGAAGCCCGGGGAGGGGTCAAACATTCACCCCTCCACTTT.

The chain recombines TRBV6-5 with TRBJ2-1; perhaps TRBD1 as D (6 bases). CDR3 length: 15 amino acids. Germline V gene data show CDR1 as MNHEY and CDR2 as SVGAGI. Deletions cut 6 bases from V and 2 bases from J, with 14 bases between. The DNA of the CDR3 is TGTGCCAGCAGGACTCCGGGGACACCCTACAATGAGCAGTTCTTC. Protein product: CASRTPGTPYNEQFF.

CDR3 bases: TGTGCCAGCAGCGTAGTCGGGACAGGGGTAGGGACTGAAGCTTTCTTT. Encoded protein: CASSVVGTGVGTEAFF. The chain recombines TRBV9 with TRBJ1-1; 10 bases align to TRBD1. Germline V gives CDR1 SGDLS, CDR2 YYNGEE. The CDR3 runs 16 residues. Trimming took 0 bases from V and 5 from J; bases not matched to a gene: 7.

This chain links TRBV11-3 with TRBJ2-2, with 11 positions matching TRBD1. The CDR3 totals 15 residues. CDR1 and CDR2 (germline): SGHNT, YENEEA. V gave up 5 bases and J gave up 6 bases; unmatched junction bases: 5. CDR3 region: CASSVGQGEAGELFF. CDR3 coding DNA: TGTGCCAGCAGCGTGGGACAGGGGGAGGCCGGGGAGCTGTTTTTT.

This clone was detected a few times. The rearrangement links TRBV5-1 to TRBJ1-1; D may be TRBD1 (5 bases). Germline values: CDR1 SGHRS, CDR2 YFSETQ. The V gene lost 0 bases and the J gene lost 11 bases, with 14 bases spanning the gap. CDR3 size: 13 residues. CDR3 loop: CASSLAWQGRAFF. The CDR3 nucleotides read TGCGCCAGCAGCTTGGCCTGGCAGGGTCGCGCTTTCTTT.

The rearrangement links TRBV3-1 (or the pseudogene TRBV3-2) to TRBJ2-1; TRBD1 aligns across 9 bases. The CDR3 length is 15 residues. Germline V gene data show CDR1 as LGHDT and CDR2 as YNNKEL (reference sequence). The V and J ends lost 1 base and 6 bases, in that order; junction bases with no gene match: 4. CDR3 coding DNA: TGTGCCAGCAGCCAAGGGACAGGGGTCGGCAATGAGCAGTTCTTC. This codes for CASSQGTGVGNEQFF.